Sequencing of this T cell receptor (beta chain) was carried out in a study of T cell responses to AZD1222 COVID-19 vaccine. Study-wide points: Most donors were white British, females outnumbered males, and clonal diversity was possibly underestimated. Reportedly, close to half of spike-specific TCRs are directed against unmutated variant regions.

The CDR3 has 12 amino acids. Trimming removed 3 bases from V and 4 bases from J, with 6 bases in between. This clone has just a few counts. Its antigen is unknown. The repertoire was sequenced with immunoSEQ multiplex PCR; TCRdb's copy has only in-frame clones and lacks some. This table holds under 110,000 clones, 90% found once. The material sequenced was peripheral blood, taken on day 0 of AZD1222 vaccination. The sequence derives from an adult in good health. The chain is built from TRBV12-3 or TRBV12-4 and TRBJ2-5; D could derive from TRBD1 or TRBD2 (5 bases each). The CDR3 DNA follows: TGTGCCAGCAGTTTTGGGGGAGAGACCCAGTACTTC. It encodes CASSFGGETQYF.